This T cell receptor beta chain was retrieved from a study of blood T cell repertoires in COVID-19. Recovery among Cohort 3 donors was established by two negative PCRs, clearance, or symptom resolution. Profiled with immunoSEQ multiplex PCR; TCRdb holds only in-frame clones, not every one. The sample has 400,000 to 500,000 clones, 70% to 90% seen once. V gave up 2 bases and J gave up 0 bases, with 17 bases separating them. The germline V gene has CDR1 MNHEY and CDR2 SVGEGT. The CDR3 length is 18 residues. The chain employs TRBV6-2 or TRBV6-3 and TRBJ1-5; possibly TRBD1 for D (6 bases). The sample consisted of PBMCs or T cells enriched from blood (not recorded which). The receptor was derived from a woman in her 40s who had recovered from COVID-19. CDR3 nucleotides: TGTGCCAGCAGTTACATGGCGGGGGCCCTGTATAGCAATCAGCCCCAGCATTTT. This sequence encodes CASSYMAGALYSNQPQHF.